These 26 T cell receptor beta chains were all obtained from the same sample, sequenced in a study of blood T cell repertoires in COVID-19. The repertoire was sequenced with immunoSEQ multiplex PCR; TCRdb's copy has only in-frame clones and lacks some. The data hold 45,000 to 75,000 clones, with just over 85% observed a single time. Input material: peripheral blood. Receptors originate from a man between 60 and 70 years old with acute or convalescent COVID-19.

The chain employs TRBV5-1 and TRBJ2-1; 9 bases line up with TRBD1. Germline CDR1 and CDR2: SGHRS and YFSETQ. V trimming: 0 bases; J trimming: 8 bases; junction bases outside the gene matches: 6. There are 15 residues in the CDR3. This CDR3 reads CASSLAGTGWDEQFF. Here the CDR3 DNA reads TGCGCCAGCAGCTTGGCCGGGACAGGGTGGGATGAGCAGTTCTTC.

The chain employs TRBV5-1 and TRBJ2-5; 8 bases map to TRBD1. The CDR3 length is 14 residues. Germline assignment: CDR1 SGHRS and CDR2 YFSETQ. After removal of 5 bases from V and 2 bases from J, the junction contained 5 bases not matched to a gene. CDR3 DNA sequence: TGCGCCAGCAGAACCGACAGGGGACAAGAGACCCAGTACTTC. Its translation is CASRTDRGQETQYF.

This sequence joins TRBV13 and TRBJ2-1, with D perhaps matching TRBD1 (6 bases). CDR1 is PRHDT and CDR2 is FYEKMQ in the germline V gene (reference sequence). This CDR3 is 16 amino acids long. The V end was cut by 4 bases, the J end by 1 base, with 14 bases between. CDR3 sequence (DNA): TGTGCCAGCAGCTCCCCCCAGGGGCGGTCCTACAATGAGCAGTTCTTC. It is translated as CASSSPQGRSYNEQFF.

The gene calls are TRBV24-1 and TRBJ2-1; maybe TRBD2 (5 bases). The CDR3 runs 15 residues. Germline loops: CDR1 KGHDR, CDR2 SFDVKD. V lost 1 base, J lost 8 bases, and 14 bases lay in between. The CDR3 region is CATSDFRGVSYEQFF. The CDR3 nucleotides are TGTGCCACCAGTGATTTCCGGGGAGTTTCGTATGAGCAGTTCTTC.

This clone was detected only a few times. The chain carries TRBV7-3 and TRBJ2-1; TRBD2 agrees at 11 bases. The germline V gene encodes CDR1 SGHTA and CDR2 FQGTGA. This CDR3 is built from 18 residues. The V gene end was trimmed by 6 bases and the J gene end by 2 bases; junction bases not matched to a gene: 12. The CDR3, as DNA: TGTGCCAGCAGGCCAACTAGCGGGAGACATAGTCCCTACAATGAGCAGTTCTTC. Amino acids: CASRPTSGRHSPYNEQFF.

Turning to this clone: A read error may account for a junction end that differs from germline. The chain has TRBV5-4 and TRBJ2-3, with 7 positions matching TRBD2. Germline CDR1 SGHNT, CDR2 YYREEE (reference sequence). The CDR3 has 16 residues. Written as DNA, the CDR3 is TGTGCCAACAGCTTGTGGCGGGAGTTAGGCACAGATACGCAGTATTTT. Amino acids: CANSLWRELGTDTQYF.

The J gene is TRBJ2-2, the V gene TRBV18; D perhaps matches TRBD1 (6 bases). The germline gives CDR1 KGHSH, CDR2 LQKENI. The length of the CDR3 is 17 residues. V lost 3 bases and J 0 bases, leaving 14 bases between the germline ends. The CDR3 here is CASSPRTVYANTGELFF. CDR3 DNA sequence: TGTGCCAGCTCACCTAGGACAGTCTACGCGAACACCGGGGAGCTGTTTTTT.

The chain combines TRBV29-1 with TRBJ2-1, with D perhaps TRBD2 (6 bases). This CDR3 is 11 amino acids long. V was trimmed by 6 bases and J by 11 bases, leaving 14 bases between them. Germline lookup yields CDR1 SQVTM and CDR2 ANQGSEA. The CDR3 coding sequence is TGCAGCGTCGCTTTAGCGGCCCAGCAGTTCTTC. Its protein product is CSVALAAQQFF.

The chain couples TRBV6-6 to TRBJ1-2; D is perhaps TRBD1 (5 bases). CDR1 MNHNY and CDR2 SVGAGI come from the germline V gene (reference sequence). The CDR3 consists of 16 residues. V was shortened by 5 bases and J by 2 bases, with 18 bases between the two germline ends. CDR3 residues: CASSPGSREGNYGYTF. CDR3 in DNA: TGTGCCAGCAGTCCGGGCTCACGGGAGGGGAACTATGGCTACACCTTC.

The rearrangement joins TRBV28 to TRBJ1-4; possibly TRBD1 for D (5 bases). Germline V lookup: CDR1 MDHEN, CDR2 SYDVKM. The V end lost 8 bases, the J end lost 5 bases, and 15 bases lay between the germline ends. The CDR3 runs to 14 residues. The CDR3 DNA sequence: TGTGCCAGCTCATTAGGCGGGGCGAATGAAAAACTGTTTTTT. It is translated as CASSLGGANEKLFF.

This sequence joins TRBV10-1 and TRBJ2-1; TRBD2 matches at 10 bases. Trimming at V came to 3 bases and at J to 7 bases, leaving 9 bases not matched to a gene. There are 16 residues in the CDR3. Germline V CDR1 and CDR2: WNHNN, SYGVQD (reference sequence). The CDR3 nucleotides are TGCGCCAGCAGTGAATTCGCTAGCGGGAGTGGGAATGAGCAGTTCTTC. Translating gives CASSEFASGSGNEQFF.

Only a few counts were recorded for this clone. V is TRBV5-1 and J is TRBJ2-3; 10 positions match TRBD1. V trimming: 4 bases; J trimming: 3 bases; junction bases outside the gene matches: 5. CDR1 and CDR2 (germline): SGHRS, YFSETQ. This CDR3 region has 15 residues. Here the CDR3 DNA reads TGCGCCAGCAGCCCCTGGGGACAGGGGACAGATACGCAGTATTTT. It codes for CASSPWGQGTDTQYF.

This CDR3 is CASSPRGFVVWPQHF. CDR3 bases: TGTGCCAGCAGCCCCCGGGGGTTCGTTGTCTGGCCCCAGCATTTT. The V call is TRBV2, the J call TRBJ1-5, with D perhaps TRBD1 (5 bases). The CDR3 sequence is 15 residues long. The V and J ends lost 6 bases and 9 bases respectively, with 21 bases between them. From germline, CDR1 is SNHLY and CDR2 FYNNEI. Together with reference TRBV2 and TRBJ1-5, the CDR3 gives the full variable domain: EPEVTQTPSHQVTQMGQEVILRCVPISNHLYFYWYRQILGQKVEFLVSFYNNEISEKSEIFDDQFSVERPDGSNFTLKIRSTKLEDSAMYFCASSPRGFVVWPQHFGDGTRLSIL.

This clone was seen more than once but under ten times. V gene TRBV9 combines with J gene TRBJ2-7; D is possibly TRBD2 (6 bases). V lost 4 bases to trimming and J lost 0 bases, with 14 bases between them. Germline CDR1 and CDR2: SGDLS and YYNGEE. The CDR3 length is 15 residues. Here the CDR3 DNA reads TGTGCCAGCAGCCCCCGCGGGGAAAGCTCCTACGAGCAGTACTTC. Translating gives CASSPRGESSYEQYF.

This clone has a single count. This chain uses TRBV5-1 with TRBJ2-1, with D perhaps TRBD1 (5 bases). The CDR3 covers 13 residues. The V end was cut by 4 bases, the J end by 4 bases, with 9 bases between. Germline CDR1 reads SGHRS; CDR2 reads YFSETQ. The CDR3 loop reads CASSMGPYNEQFF. CDR3 coding DNA: TGCGCCAGCAGCATGGGGCCTTACAATGAGCAGTTCTTC.

This chain joins TRBV7-3 and TRBJ2-1, with D possibly matching TRBD2 (6 bases). The ends were cut back, 0 bases at V and 4 bases at J, with 16 bases in the middle. The length of the CDR3 is 17 residues. In germline, CDR1 is SGHTA, CDR2 FQGTGA. CDR3 coding DNA: TGTGCCAGCAGCTTAACGTGGGGACTCCCCCCTTACAATGAGCAGTTCTTC. It is translated as CASSLTWGLPPYNEQFF.

This clone was seen only once. The chain is built from TRBV5-1 and TRBJ1-1; 8 positions agree with TRBD1. The trim removed 3 bases at V and 7 bases at J, leaving 11 bases unmatched. CDR3 length: 15 residues. Germline-derived CDR1 and CDR2 are SGHRS and YFSETQ. In nucleotides, the CDR3 is TGCGCCAGCAGCTGGGGAGACAGGGGCCAAGGTGAAGCTTTCTTT. Protein: CASSWGDRGQGEAFF.

This chain joins TRBV30 and TRBJ2-3, with 10 bases fitting TRBD2. V shed 0 bases, J shed 3 bases, and the junction held 3 bases outside the gene matches. The CDR3 covers 15 residues. CDR1 and CDR2 from the germline V gene are GTSNPN and SVGIG (reference sequence). The chain's CDR3 is CAWSVGSGRTDTQYF. CDR3 nucleotide sequence: TGTGCCTGGAGTGTAGGTAGCGGGAGGACAGATACGCAGTATTTT.

This sequence joins TRBV14 and TRBJ2-4; TRBD1 matches at 10 bases. CDR1 is SGHDN, CDR2 FVKESK, per germline. V lost 4 bases and J lost 9; bases outside the gene matches: 6. CDR3 length: 14 residues. CDR3 sequence reads: CASSPGTGVTIQYF. The DNA for the CDR3 is TGTGCCAGCAGCCCCGGGACAGGGGTTACCATTCAGTACTTC.

The chain is built from TRBV18 and TRBJ1-1; D not resolved. Germline lookup yields CDR1 KGHSH and CDR2 LQKENI. The CDR3 loop spans 14 amino acids. V was cut by 2 bases and J by 8 bases, with 15 bases left in between. The CDR3 coding sequence is TGTGCCAGCTCACCATCAGCCTCGGGTGGGGAAGCTTTCTTT. Translation gives CASSPSASGGEAFF. Drawing the rest from reference TRBV18 and TRBJ1-1, the complete variable domain is NAGVMQNPRHLVRRRGQEARLRCSPMKGHSHVYWYRQLPEEGLKFMVYLQKENIIDESGMPKERFSAEFPKEGPSILRIQQVVRGDSAAYFCASSPSASGGEAFFGQGTRLTVV.

V is TRBV19 and J is TRBJ1-1, with 9 bases identical to TRBD1. CDR3 length: 14 residues. Germline V lookup: CDR1 LNHDA, CDR2 SQIVND (reference sequence). V shed 8 bases and J 4 bases; nucleotides not matched to a gene: 8. CDR3 residues: CASSIGQGSTEAFF. In nucleotides, the CDR3 is TGTGCCAGTTCCATCGGACAGGGGAGCACTGAAGCTTTCTTT.

The chain carries TRBV3-1 (or the pseudogene TRBV3-2) and TRBJ1-1; D uncertain. The CDR3 runs to 12 residues. V gave up 7 bases and J gave up 1 base, with 7 bases separating them. The V gene's germline CDR1 is LGHDT and CDR2 YNNKEL (reference sequence). This CDR3 reads CASTEGNTEAFF. The CDR3 bases are TGTGCCAGCACCGAGGGGAACACTGAAGCTTTCTTT.

This clone was counted once. This chain links TRBV10-3 with TRBJ2-2, with TRBD2 identical over 14 bases. The CDR3 extends over 20 amino acids. The germline gives CDR1 ENHRY, CDR2 SYGVKD. V trimming: 3 bases; J trimming: 0 bases; junction bases outside the gene matches: 9. CDR3 DNA sequence: TGTGCCATCAGTGACCCCTTGACTAGCGGGAGGGCCCCGAACACCGGGGAGCTGTTTTTT. Amino acids: CAISDPLTSGRAPNTGELFF.

This chain joins TRBV29-1 and TRBJ1-1; D might be TRBD1 (5 bases). The CDR3 is made up of 13 amino acids. V was cut by 7 bases and J by 4 bases, with 16 bases left in between. The germline V gene encodes CDR1 SQVTM and CDR2 ANQGSEA. CDR3 bases: TGCAGCGCCCAGGGAGGGAGAGTCACTGAAGCTTTCTTT. Residues: CSAQGGRVTEAFF.

This rearrangement joins TRBV4-1 to TRBJ2-3; D is perhaps TRBD2 (6 bases). The CDR3 extends over 16 amino acids. Germline V gene sequence: CDR1 MGHRA, CDR2 YSYEKL. The V and J ends lost 4 bases and 0 bases respectively, with 14 bases between them. In DNA, the CDR3 is TGCGCCAGCAGCCCGGGGACTGTTCCTAGCACAGATACGCAGTATTTT. Translating it yields CASSPGTVPSTDTQYF.

The J gene is TRBJ2-1, the V gene TRBV30; TRBD2 aligns across 8 bases. CDR1 is GTSNPN and CDR2 is SVGIG in the germline V gene (reference sequence). Germline trimming cut 3 bases from V and 10 bases from J; bases unmatched to any gene: 20. The CDR3 extends over 17 amino acids. The CDR3 is CAWSQGSLAGGHQEQFF. The CDR3, as DNA: TGTGCCTGGAGCCAAGGATCTCTTGCGGGAGGCCACCAGGAGCAGTTCTTC.